The 31 T cell receptor beta chains given below trace back to one sample, sequenced in a study of cytomegalovirus exposure and HLA in healthy donors (dated by TCRdb to about 2017). Libraries were prepared through the immunoSEQ multiplex PCR assay. For the multiplex PCR, a mixture combining 60 forward primers for TCR Vbeta segments and 13 reverse primers for TCR Jbeta segments was used. As stored in TCRdb, this immuneACCESS dataset retains in-frame rearrangements with V and J assigned. A fraction of the clones does not appear; measured against another copy, unresolved V genes explain less than half of the discrepancy, and the remainder lacks a known reason. The sample contains about 190,000 clones, around 82% of them found a single time. The ten largest make up around 0.24% of the sample. Material: PBMCs. These receptors came from a boy aged 5-17 years in good health and CMV-seronegative.

V gene TRBV5-1 combines with J gene TRBJ1-1, with unresolved D. Trimming pared 1 base from V and 5 bases from J, leaving 15 bases between. The CDR3 runs 15 residues. From germline, CDR1 is SGHRS and CDR2 YFSETQ. CDR3 in DNA: TGCGCCAGCAGCTTGACCCCCGGGAGCCTAACTGAAGCTTTCTTT. Protein sequence: CASSLTPGSLTEAFF.

The chain recombines TRBV29-1 with TRBJ1-2; perhaps TRBD1 as D (5 bases). Trimming left V 6 bases short and J 4 bases short, with 18 bases between. This CDR3 has 14 amino acids. CDR1 is SQVTM and CDR2 is ANQGSEA in the germline V gene. In DNA, the CDR3 is TGCAGCGTAGAGGACCCAGACAGAGGCTATGGCTACACCTTC. Translation gives CSVEDPDRGYGYTF.

The gene calls are TRBV9 and TRBJ2-2; 13 bases match TRBD2. After removal of 4 bases from V and 1 base from J, the junction contained 4 bases not matched to a gene. The CDR3 runs 17 residues. Germline V gene lookup returns CDR1 SGDLS and CDR2 YYNGEE. DNA of the CDR3: TGTGCCAGCAGCTCCAGACTAGCGGGAGGGAACACCGGGGAGCTGTTTTTT. It codes for CASSSRLAGGNTGELFF.

J is TRBJ1-2 and V is TRBV9, with TRBD1 matching 9 bases. Trimming removed 5 bases from V and 1 base from J; junction bases left unmatched: 9. The germline V gene encodes CDR1 SGDLS and CDR2 YYNGEE. This CDR3 spans 16 amino acids. In nucleotides, the CDR3 is TGTGCCAGCAGGGGGACAGGGCCAAATCTTAACTATGGCTACACCTTC. Its translation is CASRGTGPNLNYGYTF. The full variable domain, its missing parts supplied by reference TRBV9 and TRBJ1-2, is DSGVTQTPKHLITATGQRVTLRCSPRSGDLSVYWYQQSLDQGLQFLIQYYNGEERAKGNILERFSAQQFPDLHSELNLSSLELGDSALYFCASRGTGPNLNYGYTFGSGTRLTVV.

V usage is TRBV27 and J usage is TRBJ2-7; 9 positions match TRBD2. Trimming took 6 bases from V and 3 from J; bases not matched to a gene: 6. CDR1 MNHEY and CDR2 SMNVEV come from the germline V gene (reference sequence). The CDR3 has 14 amino acids. CDR3 bases: TGTGCCAGCAGGTCTAGCGGGATTGTCTACGAGCAGTACTTC. The encoded protein is CASRSSGIVYEQYF.

In regard to this clone: The germline gene is not matched at one end of the junction; a read error may be the cause. This chain uses TRBV7-7 with TRBJ2-1; possible D gene TRBD2, 6 bases. Germline lookup yields CDR1 SSHAT and CDR2 FNYEAQ (reference sequence). CDR3 length: 15 amino acids. CDR3 coding DNA: TGTGCTAGCAGCTTAGAGCTTGGGGGGACGGCGGAGCAGTTCTTC. It translates to CASSLELGGTAEQFF.

The chain is built from TRBV7-9 and TRBJ2-5, with 16 bases lining up with TRBD2. Germline lookup yields CDR1 SEHNR and CDR2 FQNEAQ (reference sequence). The CDR3 spans 17 residues. V trimming: 1 base; J trimming: 2 bases; junction bases outside the gene matches: 1. In nucleotides, the CDR3 is TGTGCCAGCAGCTTAGGGGGACTAGCGGGGGGGCAAGAGACCCAGTACTTC. This gives the protein CASSLGGLAGGQETQYF.

The chain couples TRBV2 to TRBJ1-1; D ambiguous. Germline V lookup: CDR1 SNHLY, CDR2 FYNNEI. The CDR3 totals 15 residues. V shed 3 bases and J shed 7 bases, with 18 bases lying between them. The CDR3 is CASSDSHSRSNEAFF. The DNA for the CDR3 is TGTGCCAGCAGTGACTCCCACTCCAGGTCTAATGAAGCTTTCTTT.

The V call is TRBV9, the J call TRBJ1-1; perhaps TRBD1 as D (5 bases). Trimming removed 1 base at V and 1 base at J, with 8 bases between. From germline, CDR1 is SGDLS and CDR2 YYNGEE. This CDR3 region has 14 residues. The CDR3 is CASSVFGGNTEAFF. The CDR3, as DNA: TGTGCCAGCAGCGTATTCGGGGGGAACACTGAAGCTTTCTTT.

V usage is TRBV5-4 and J usage is TRBJ1-1; possible D gene TRBD1, 5 bases. The CDR3 spans 14 residues. Germline V gene sequence: CDR1 SGHNT, CDR2 YYREEE (reference sequence). V was shortened by 1 base and J by 4 bases, with 11 bases between the two germline ends. The CDR3 bases are TGTGCCAGCAGCTTGTCGACGGGGGGCACTGAAGCTTTCTTT. It encodes CASSLSTGGTEAFF.

The rearrangement joins TRBV9 to TRBJ2-6, with TRBD1 matching 9 bases. V lost 3 bases, J lost 2 bases, and 9 bases stayed unmatched. This CDR3 comprises 18 residues. CDR1 is SGDLS and CDR2 is YYNGEE in the germline V gene. The DNA of the CDR3 is TGTGCCAGCAGCGGGAGGGACAGGGTAATCCCTGGGGCCAACGTCCTGACTTTC. Protein sequence: CASSGRDRVIPGANVLTF.

The chain recombines TRBV7-2 with TRBJ2-1; TRBD1 is a possible D gene (5 bases). The CDR3 is 14 amino acids. CDR1 is SGHTA, CDR2 FQGNSA, per germline. Trimming pared 4 bases from V and 4 bases from J, leaving 11 bases between. This CDR3 is CASSSPRQYNEQFF. The CDR3 nucleotides are TGTGCCAGCAGCTCCCCACGACAGTACAATGAGCAGTTCTTC.

The V call is TRBV6-6, the J call TRBJ1-4; D is ambiguous. Trimming stripped 7 bases from V and 5 bases from J, with 14 bases between. Germline CDR1 reads MNHNY; CDR2 reads SVGAGI (reference sequence). The CDR3 has 14 residues. The CDR3 loop reads CASTSVGRNEKLFF. The CDR3 nucleotides read TGTGCCAGCACCAGCGTGGGGAGGAATGAAAAACTGTTTTTT.

This chain uses TRBV9 with TRBJ1-1; a weak D match, TRBD1 (5 bases). The CDR3 runs to 13 residues. V dropped 1 base and J dropped 10 bases, with 14 bases sitting between them. Germline-derived CDR1 and CDR2 are SGDLS and YYNGEE. The CDR3 loop reads CASSVSQRGRAFF. CDR3 bases: TGTGCCAGCAGCGTAAGTCAGCGGGGACGAGCTTTCTTT.

The V gene is TRBV30, the J gene TRBJ2-5, with no clear D. Germline CDR1 GTSNPN, CDR2 SVGIG (reference sequence). This CDR3 spans 10 amino acids. V lost 5 bases and J lost 3, with 4 bases in between. CDR3 bases: TGTGCCTGGGGAGAAGAGACCCAGTACTTC. As protein: CAWGEETQYF.

V and J are TRBV5-4 and TRBJ2-3; TRBD2 aligns across 10 bases. Germline V gives CDR1 SGHNT, CDR2 YYREEE (reference sequence). The J segment lost 14 bases and the V segment lost 5 bases, leaving 11 bases of the junction unmatched. The CDR3 is made up of 13 amino acids. Here the CDR3 DNA reads TGTGCCAGCAGAGGCCTAGCGGGAGAGGTGGCGTATTTT. Amino acids: CASRGLAGEVAYF.

The gene calls are TRBV11-2 and TRBJ2-7; 9 positions agree with TRBD1. The germline CDR1 and CDR2 sequences are SGHAT and FQNNGV. The J segment lost 2 bases and the V segment lost 5 bases, leaving 10 bases of the junction unmatched. The CDR3 consists of 16 residues. For the CDR3, the DNA is TGTGCCAGCAGCCGAAACCGGGACAGGGCTACCTACGAGCAGTACTTC. Protein sequence: CASSRNRDRATYEQYF.

This sequence joins TRBV5-1 and TRBJ1-6, with unresolved D. Trimming shortened V by 2 bases and J by 8 bases, and 11 bases separated the two germline ends. CDR3 size: 14 residues. The germline CDR1 and CDR2 sequences are SGHRS and YFSETQ. As DNA, the CDR3 is TGCGCCAGCAGCTTATCCACGAGGGATTCACCCCTCCACTTT. Amino acids: CASSLSTRDSPLHF.

The chain carries TRBV7-6 and TRBJ1-2, with a tentative D call TRBD1 (6 bases). Per the germline V gene, CDR1 is SGHVS and CDR2 is FNYEAQ. The CDR3 is made up of 16 amino acids. Trimming shortened V by 5 bases and J by 1 base, and 17 bases separated the two germline ends. CDR3 protein: CASSRSQGGGNYGYTF. In nucleotides, the CDR3 is TGTGCCAGCAGCCGGTCACAGGGAGGGGGTAACTATGGCTACACCTTC.

The genes are TRBV4-1 and TRBJ2-1; 8 bases align to TRBD2. V lost 1 base, J lost 5 bases, and 10 bases stayed unmatched. Germline assignment: CDR1 MGHRA and CDR2 YSYEKL. The CDR3 runs to 17 residues. The CDR3 nucleotides are TGCGCCAGCAGCCAAGCGTCTGGAGCGCGGGGGGACAATGAGCAGTTCTTC. Amino acids: CASSQASGARGDNEQFF.

As to this clone: One end of the junction is discordant with germline, which a read error may explain. The chain uses TRBV7-9 and TRBJ2-2; D is ambiguous. The CDR3 loop spans 13 amino acids. Germline V CDR1 and CDR2: SEHNR, FQNEAQ (reference sequence). This CDR3 reads CSSSLLETGELFF. The CDR3 bases are TGTTCCAGCAGCTTGTTGGAGACCGGGGAGCTGTTTTTT.

This sequence joins TRBV13 and TRBJ2-3; 9 nucleotides match TRBD1. The germline CDR1 and CDR2 sequences are PRHDT and FYEKMQ (reference sequence). Trimming took 3 bases from V and 2 from J; bases not matched to a gene: 3. This CDR3 is 15 amino acids long. CDR3 in DNA: TGTGCCAGCAGCTTCGGGACAGGGACCACAGATACGCAGTATTTT. Translated, it gives CASSFGTGTTDTQYF. Combining the CDR3 with reference TRBV13 and TRBJ2-3 gives the whole variable domain AAGVIQSPRHLIKEKRETATLKCYPIPRHDTVYWYQQGPGQDPQFLISFYEKMQSDKGSIPDRFSAQQFSDYHSELNMSSLELGDSALYFCASSFGTGTTDTQYFGPGTRLTVL.

This sequence joins TRBV4-1 and TRBJ2-7; 8 nucleotides match TRBD2. With 4 bases clipped from V and 0 bases from J, the junction kept 5 bases outside the gene matches. CDR1 is MGHRA, CDR2 YSYEKL, per germline. The CDR3 spans 15 residues. In DNA, the CDR3 is TGCGCCAGCAGCCTTCTAGCGGGTGTCTCCTACGAGCAGTACTTC. Translated: CASSLLAGVSYEQYF.

The rearrangement joins TRBV18 to TRBJ2-4; D gene uncertain. The CDR3 totals 17 residues. V was clipped by 1 base and J by 0 bases, with 13 bases between them. Per germline, CDR1 KGHSH and CDR2 LQKENI. This chain's CDR3 is CASSPLPTRLAKNIQYF. The CDR3 bases are TGTGCCAGCTCACCACTCCCCACCAGGCTAGCCAAAAACATTCAGTACTTC.

This chain uses TRBV27 with TRBJ2-3; perhaps TRBD2 as D (6 bases). Germline V gives CDR1 MNHEY, CDR2 SMNVEV (reference sequence). Trimming left V 3 bases short and J 1 base short, with 14 bases between. The CDR3 consists of 16 residues. The CDR3 protein is CASSFLTGVGTDTQYF. CDR3 DNA sequence: TGTGCCAGCAGTTTTTTAACGGGGGTCGGCACAGATACGCAGTATTTT.

The V call is TRBV20-1, the J call TRBJ1-1; no definite D call. Trimming removed 6 bases at V and 7 bases at J, with 12 bases between. CDR1 and CDR2 (germline): DFQATT, SNEGSKA (reference sequence). The CDR3 spans 11 residues. Here the CDR3 reads CSAQISFEAFF. Here the CDR3 DNA reads TGCAGTGCACAAATAAGTTTTGAAGCTTTCTTT.

The V gene is TRBV2, the J gene TRBJ2-3; the match to TRBD2 covers 7 bases. V lost 7 bases and J lost 2; bases outside the gene matches: 15. CDR1 SNHLY and CDR2 FYNNEI come from the germline V gene. The CDR3 loop spans 17 amino acids. The CDR3 protein is CASILVLGRGVTDTQYF. The CDR3 coding sequence is TGTGCCAGCATTCTGGTCCTTGGCCGGGGGGTCACAGATACGCAGTATTTT.

CDR3 coding DNA: TGTGCCAGCAGCCAAGTAAGTGAGGGCTTTAAGACTGAAGCTTTCTTT. Amino acid sequence: CASSQVSEGFKTEAFF. V gene TRBV14 combines with J gene TRBJ1-1; no reliable D call. The CDR3 covers 16 residues. The V gene's germline CDR1 is SGHDN and CDR2 FVKESK. With 1 base removed from V and 5 bases from J, the gap between germline ends came to 17 bases.

The chain couples TRBV5-4 to TRBJ2-1; TRBD1 matches at 7 bases. CDR3 length: 13 amino acids. Germline V gene lookup returns CDR1 SGHNT and CDR2 YYREEE (reference sequence). V trimming: 4 bases; J trimming: 6 bases; junction bases outside the gene matches: 4. Written as DNA, the CDR3 is TGTGCCAGCAGCCAGGCAGGGGGCAATGAGCAGTTCTTC. Protein sequence: CASSQAGGNEQFF.

J is TRBJ1-2 and V is TRBV5-1; 7 bases match TRBD1. Germline V gene data show CDR1 as SGHRS and CDR2 as YFSETQ. The CDR3 has 13 residues. Losses at the gene ends were 4 bases for V and 8 bases for J; bases not matched to a gene: 8. The chain's CDR3 is CASSRVGQQGYTF. CDR3 DNA: TGCGCCAGCAGCAGGGTGGGACAGCAGGGCTACACCTTC.

The chain carries TRBV28 and TRBJ2-5, with 10 bases that match TRBD2. CDR1 and CDR2 from the germline V gene are MDHEN and SYDVKM. The trim removed 3 bases at V and 1 base at J, leaving 14 bases unmatched. This CDR3 spans 19 amino acids. Here the CDR3 DNA reads TGTGCCAGCAGTTTCGGTTTTGGGGGGATAGCGGGAGGCCAAGAGACCCAGTACTTC. Translating it yields CASSFGFGGIAGGQETQYF.